The clone carrying this T cell receptor (beta chain) came up a few times. Its antigen is unknown. This record comes from a study of cytomegalovirus exposure and HLA in healthy donors. Study results and limitations: Trimming of TCR beta V- and J-genes showed a link, identified in a later analysis, to a missense DCLRE1C variant. The sole available immune exposure information was CMV serostatus. With further analysis later on, most CMV-associated TCR beta chains appeared HLA-restricted.

The CDR3 runs to 14 residues. V was pared by 6 bases and J by 3 bases, with 7 bases of the junction left unmatched. The V gene's germline CDR1 is SQVTM and CDR2 ANQGSEA. Primers included in the PCR were 60 Vbeta and 13 Jbeta primers. As processed by the authors: Around 10 million of the roughly 77 million unique TCR beta chains counted in a later analysis were shared. Produced via immunoSEQ multiplex PCR; TCRdb's table is partial and in-frame only. V, J and clone size derive from that table, while D and trimming were established from the DNA sequence. The data contain about 120,000 clones, 83% of them singletons.

Sequencing was performed on PBMCs. The receptor was isolated from a woman between 40 and 50 years old in good health and CMV-seropositive. The chain recombines TRBV29-1 with TRBJ2-5; 10 bases line up with TRBD1. CDR3 sequence reads: CSVGGGQGKETQYF. CDR3 nucleotide sequence: TGCAGCGTCGGTGGGGGACAGGGGAAAGAGACCCAGTACTTC.